This T cell receptor (beta chain) originates from a study of shared clonotypes between healthy human individuals. Study summary: CD4 naive cells filled three plates per donor, CD4 memory three, CD8 naive two and CD8 memory one. Findings and limits, study-wide: Measured sharing among donors was expected to vary with sequencing depth. Across subsets, estimated richness was generally greater for naive than for memory populations.

Recent acute infections and vaccinations were absent in the healthy HIV-negative adult donors. Profiling relied on immunoSEQ multiplex PCR, and the TCRdb table lists in-frame clones only, not all of them. Of over a million clones listed, roughly 96% are singletons. With respect to this clone: Its antigen is not identified.

What was sequenced was naive CD4+ T cells sorted from blood. Subset reported: CD45RA+ positively selected. This receptor was obtained from a man aged 25-40 years in good health.

This CDR3 is CASGLPGAEQFF. CDR3 nucleotide sequence: TGTGCTAGTGGTCTCCCAGGGGCTGAGCAGTTCTTC. The rearrangement joins TRBV12-5 to TRBJ2-1; perhaps TRBD1 as D (6 bases). Germline V gene data show CDR1 as LGHNT and CDR2 as FRNRAP. The CDR3 length is 12 residues. The V and J ends lost 5 bases and 9 bases respectively, with 11 bases between them.